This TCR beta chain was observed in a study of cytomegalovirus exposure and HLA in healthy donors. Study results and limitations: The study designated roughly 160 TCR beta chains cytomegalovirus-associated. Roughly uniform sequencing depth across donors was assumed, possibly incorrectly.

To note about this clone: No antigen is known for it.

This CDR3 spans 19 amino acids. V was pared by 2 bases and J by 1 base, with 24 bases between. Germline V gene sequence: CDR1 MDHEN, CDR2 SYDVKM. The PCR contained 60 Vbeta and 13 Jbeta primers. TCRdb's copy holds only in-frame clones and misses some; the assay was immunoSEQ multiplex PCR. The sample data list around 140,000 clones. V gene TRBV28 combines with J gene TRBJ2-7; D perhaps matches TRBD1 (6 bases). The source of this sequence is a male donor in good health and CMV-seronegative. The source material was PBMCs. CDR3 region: CASSLVRGRGLFLSYEQYF. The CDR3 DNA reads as TGTGCCAGCAGTTTAGTCCGGGGCAGGGGCTTATTTTTATCCTACGAGCAGTACTTC.